This T cell receptor beta chain was identified in a study of control samples from healthy donors and cancer patients. This table comes from immunoSEQ multiplex PCR, and its TCRdb copy is limited to in-frame clones, with some not included. The sample carries some 130,000 clones, around 92% recorded once. The junction had 11 bases not matched to a gene; V was cut back by 2 bases and J by 8 bases. CDR3 length: 17 amino acids. CDR1 is LGHDT, CDR2 YNNKEL, per germline (reference sequence). Sequenced input: blood. The V call is TRBV3-1 (or the pseudogene TRBV3-2), the J call TRBJ2-1; TRBD2 agrees at 11 bases. The sequence came from a woman between 45 and 60 years old in good health. CDR3 loop: CASSQTAGLAGGDEQFF. CDR3 nucleotide sequence: TGTGCCAGCAGCCAAACGGCCGGTCTAGCGGGGGGTGATGAGCAGTTCTTC.